These 27 T cell receptor beta chains were all obtained from the same sample, sequenced in a study of radiotherapy plus CTLA-4 blockade in lung cancer. Only in-frame clones appear in the TCRdb table, and some are missing; sequencing was by immunoSEQ multiplex PCR. The table records tens of thousands of clones, over 65% of them present only once. Sequences were derived from peripheral blood, sampled from a patient treated with radiotherapy plus ipilimumab. The source of these receptors is a human donor with non-small cell lung cancer who had a partial response to radiotherapy plus ipilimumab.

The V gene is TRBV5-4, the J gene TRBJ2-1; 9 nucleotides align to TRBD2. The V and J ends lost 4 bases and 7 bases, in that order; junction bases with no gene match: 6. Germline assignment: CDR1 SGHNT and CDR2 YYREEE (reference sequence). This CDR3 has 14 residues. The CDR3 DNA reads as TGTGCCAGCAGCCGGGGCGGGGGGGCAAATGAGCAGTTCTTC. It translates to CASSRGGGANEQFF.

The rearrangement uses TRBV6-5 and TRBJ2-7, with a weak D call TRBD1 (5 bases). V was clipped by 5 bases and J by 6 bases, with 14 bases between them. Germline V CDR1 and CDR2: MNHEY, SVGAGI. The CDR3 runs to 13 residues. The DNA for the CDR3 is TGTGCCAGCAGTGATCCAGGGTGGGGCGAGCAGTACTTC. It is translated as CASSDPGWGEQYF.

In DNA, the CDR3 is TGTGCCAGCAGCTCCGGGACTCACAATGAGCAGTTCTTC. Its translation: CASSSGTHNEQFF. This chain connects TRBV7-2 to TRBJ2-1; a weak D match, TRBD2 (6 bases). The CDR3 is 13 residues long. Trimming cost V 4 bases and J 5 bases, with 9 bases left between them. Germline CDR1 and CDR2: SGHTA and FQGNSA.

The V and J genes are TRBV28 and TRBJ1-4, with 8 positions matching TRBD1. Looked up from germline, CDR1 is MDHEN and CDR2 is SYDVKM. The CDR3 runs 15 residues. V lost 6 bases and J lost 5; bases outside the gene matches: 8. The CDR3 DNA is TGTGCCAGCAGCATCCCTGGACAGGGCAATGAAAAACTGTTTTTT. Translating gives CASSIPGQGNEKLFF.

This clone has just a few counts. The chain combines TRBV2 with TRBJ1-2; the match to TRBD1 covers 9 bases. The length of the CDR3 is 16 residues. Germline V CDR1 and CDR2: SNHLY, FYNNEI. V dropped 6 bases and J dropped 6; count of bases not matched to a gene: 14. The CDR3 spells CASSVLQGARNDGYTF. The CDR3 DNA follows: TGTGCCAGCAGCGTACTACAGGGGGCGCGTAATGATGGCTACACCTTC.

This clone occurred a few times. The chain is built from TRBV6-5 and TRBJ1-1; unclear D gene. Germline CDR1 reads MNHEY; CDR2 reads SVGAGI. V was pared by 4 bases and J by 7 bases, with 10 bases between. The CDR3 length is 12 residues. This CDR3 reads CASSSRNGEAFF. DNA for the CDR3: TGTGCCAGCAGTTCCCGAAACGGTGAAGCTTTCTTT.

The chain combines TRBV7-9 with TRBJ1-1; 8 nucleotides align to TRBD1. Germline V gives CDR1 SEHNR, CDR2 FQNEAQ (reference sequence). Trimming took 5 bases from V and 5 from J; bases not matched to a gene: 7. The CDR3 is made up of 14 amino acids. Here the CDR3 reads CASSLQGEGTEAFF. CDR3 nucleotides: TGTGCCAGCAGCCTACAGGGGGAAGGGACTGAAGCTTTCTTT. The variable domain in full, with the rest retrieved from reference TRBV7-9 and TRBJ1-1, is DTGVSQNPRHKITKRGQNVTFRCDPISEHNRLYWYRQTLGQGPEFLTYFQNEAQLEKSRLLSDRFSAERPKGSFSTLEIQRTEQGDSAMYLCASSLQGEGTEAFFGQGTRLTVV.

Here the CDR3 DNA reads TGTGCCATCAGCTCGACAGGGTGGGAAAAACTGTTTTTT. Translating gives CAISSTGWEKLFF. V and J are TRBV10-3 and TRBJ1-4; TRBD1 matches 7 bases. CDR1 and CDR2 (germline): ENHRY, SYGVKD. This CDR3 comprises 13 residues. The trim removed 6 bases at V and 8 bases at J, leaving 6 bases unmatched.

The chain joins TRBV9 to TRBJ2-3; 10 bases line up with TRBD2. J was trimmed by 1 base and V by 3 bases; bases with no gene match: 2. Looked up from germline, CDR1 is SGDLS and CDR2 is YYNGEE. The CDR3 totals 15 residues. CDR3 coding DNA: TGTGCCAGCAGCGCTAGCGGGGGTGGCACAGATACGCAGTATTTT. Residues: CASSASGGGTDTQYF.

V usage is TRBV25-1 and J usage is TRBJ1-1; no definite D call. CDR1 is MGHDK and CDR2 is SYGVNS in the germline V gene. Trimming removed 6 bases from V and 6 bases from J, with 8 bases in between. This CDR3 comprises 11 residues. CDR3 region: CASREDAEAFF. The CDR3 DNA follows: TGTGCCAGCAGGGAGGATGCTGAAGCTTTCTTT. Drawing the rest from reference TRBV25-1 and TRBJ1-1, the complete variable domain is EADIYQTPRYLVIGTGKKITLECSQTMGHDKMYWYQQDPGMELHLIHYSYGVNSTEKGDLSSESTVSRIRTEHFPLTLESARPSHTSQYLCASREDAEAFFGQGTRLTVV.

This chain links TRBV5-1 with TRBJ2-2; D remains unclear. The germline CDR1 and CDR2 sequences are SGHRS and YFSETQ. V gave up 0 bases and J gave up 7 bases, with 22 bases separating them. The CDR3 contains 18 residues. In nucleotides, the CDR3 is TGCGCCAGCAGCTTGGCCGAAATCACATCCGTCCGCGGCGGGGAGCTGTTTTTT. Protein sequence: CASSLAEITSVRGGELFF.

This clone was seen just once. V usage is TRBV11-2 and J usage is TRBJ2-1; perhaps TRBD1 as D (5 bases). Between the trimmed V and J ends, which lost 1 base and 4 bases, there was a span of 8 bases. Germline CDR1 SGHAT, CDR2 FQNNGV. CDR3 length: 14 residues. CDR3 amino acids: CASSLGQGYNEQFF. CDR3 nucleotides: TGTGCCAGCAGCTTAGGGCAGGGATACAATGAGCAGTTCTTC.

This sequence joins TRBV27 and TRBJ1-3, with unresolved D. The CDR3 totals 14 residues. Germline V gene sequence: CDR1 MNHEY, CDR2 SMNVEV (reference sequence). The V end was cut by 3 bases, the J end by 0 bases, with 6 bases between. The CDR3 spells CASSLGGSGNTIYF. CDR3 nucleotide sequence: TGTGCCAGCAGTTTGGGAGGCTCTGGAAACACCATATATTTT.

V gene TRBV28 combines with J gene TRBJ2-1; 9 nucleotides line up with TRBD2. There are 14 residues in the CDR3. V shed 10 bases and J 9 bases; nucleotides not matched to a gene: 13. Germline V CDR1 and CDR2: MDHEN, SYDVKM. As DNA, the CDR3 is TGTGCCACCTCGCGGGGGGGGATAGGGTCTGAGCAGTTCTTC. As protein: CATSRGGIGSEQFF.

The chain employs TRBV29-1 and TRBJ2-3; D call uncertain. Germline-derived CDR1 and CDR2 are SQVTM and ANQGSEA. The CDR3 has 10 residues. The V end was cut by 6 bases, the J end by 2 bases, with 3 bases between. As DNA, the CDR3 is TGCAGCGTGTACACAGATACGCAGTATTTT. Its translation is CSVYTDTQYF.

This chain connects TRBV9 to TRBJ1-5; TRBD1 is a possible D gene (6 bases). CDR1 is SGDLS, CDR2 YYNGEE, per germline. Trimming stripped 4 bases from V and 5 bases from J, with 13 bases between. The CDR3 runs 14 residues. The DNA for the CDR3 is TGTGCCAGCAGCCAATCTGGGGGCCATCAGCCCCAGCATTTT. Translation: CASSQSGGHQPQHF. Using reference TRBV9 and TRBJ1-5 for the parts outside the CDR3, the full variable domain is DSGVTQTPKHLITATGQRVTLRCSPRSGDLSVYWYQQSLDQGLQFLIQYYNGEERAKGNILERFSAQQFPDLHSELNLSSLELGDSALYFCASSQSGGHQPQHFGDGTRLSIL.

The chain has TRBV2 and TRBJ2-1; 9 bases agree with TRBD2. Trimming took 4 bases from V and 7 from J; bases not matched to a gene: 8. CDR1 SNHLY and CDR2 FYNNEI come from the germline V gene. The CDR3 spans 15 residues. CDR3 in DNA: TGTGCCAGCAGTGCGCCCCTAGCGGGGATGAATGAGCAGTTCTTC. It specifies CASSAPLAGMNEQFF.

This rearrangement joins TRBV6-1 to TRBJ2-2, with TRBD1 matching 7 bases. CDR1 is MNHNS and CDR2 is SASEGT in the germline V gene. The CDR3 length is 15 residues. V was pared by 5 bases and J by 1 base, with 4 bases of the junction left unmatched. CDR3 DNA sequence: TGTGCCAGCAGTATCCGACAGGGGAACACCGGGGAGCTGTTTTTT. Residues: CASSIRQGNTGELFF.

V gene TRBV6-5 combines with J gene TRBJ1-2; D is perhaps TRBD1 (6 bases). Trimming left V 6 bases short and J 8 bases short, with 16 bases between. This CDR3 region has 13 residues. The germline gives CDR1 MNHEY, CDR2 SVGAGI. CDR3 sequence reads: CASSPQGERGYTF. The CDR3 DNA follows: TGTGCCAGCAGCCCACAGGGAGAGAGGGGCTACACCTTC.

CDR3 amino acids: CAISESADGAANEKLFF. DNA for the CDR3: TGTGCCATCAGTGAGTCTGCTGACGGAGCAGCTAATGAAAAACTGTTTTTT. V and J are TRBV10-3 and TRBJ1-4; D is unclear. Germline-derived CDR1 and CDR2 are ENHRY and SYGVKD. This CDR3 comprises 17 residues. The V and J ends lost 0 bases and 3 bases respectively, with 14 bases between them.

This clone was counted a few times. The V and J genes are TRBV11-2 and TRBJ1-4; 7 bases fit TRBD1. Germline V gene sequence: CDR1 SGHAT, CDR2 FQNNGV. This CDR3 contains 15 residues. J was trimmed by 4 bases and V by 5 bases; bases with no gene match: 7. Written as DNA, the CDR3 is TGTGCCAGCAGCCCGGGACAGCGACTTAATGAAAAACTGTTTTTT. This gives the protein CASSPGQRLNEKLFF. The variable domain in full, with the rest retrieved from reference TRBV11-2 and TRBJ1-4, is EAGVAQSPRYKIIEKRQSVAFWCNPISGHATLYWYQQILGQGPKLLIQFQNNGVVDDSQLPKDRFSAERLKGVDSTLKIQPAKLEDSAVYLCASSPGQRLNEKLFFGSGTQLSVL.

The V and J genes are TRBV6-5 and TRBJ2-1, with D perhaps matching TRBD1 (5 bases). CDR3 size: 15 residues. CDR1 and CDR2 from the germline V gene are MNHEY and SVGAGI. With 0 bases removed from V and 6 bases from J, the gap between germline ends came to 12 bases. CDR3 region: CASSYSGQFRNEQFF. The CDR3 nucleotides are TGTGCCAGCAGTTACTCGGGGCAGTTTCGCAATGAGCAGTTCTTC.

V is TRBV5-5 and J is TRBJ1-2; maybe TRBD1 (6 bases). The germline V gene has CDR1 SGHKS and CDR2 YYEKEE (reference sequence). The CDR3 has 14 amino acids. V was cut by 5 bases and J by 2 bases, with 13 bases left in between. The CDR3 DNA is TGTGCCAGCAGTTCCGGGACACTGAACTATGGCTACACCTTC. It translates to CASSSGTLNYGYTF.

The V and J genes are TRBV13 and TRBJ2-7, with TRBD1 matching 8 bases. The CDR3 sequence is 14 residues long. Germline CDR1 reads PRHDT; CDR2 reads FYEKMQ (reference sequence). Trimming cost V 5 bases and J 2 bases; bases outside gene matches: 5. This chain's CDR3 is CASSTRQGTYEQYF. CDR3 bases: TGTGCCAGCAGCACGCGACAGGGGACCTACGAGCAGTACTTC.

This chain connects TRBV6-1 to TRBJ1-1, with a weak D call TRBD1 (5 bases). Germline V gives CDR1 MNHNS, CDR2 SASEGT. This CDR3 is 15 amino acids long. The V end lost 8 bases, the J end lost 11 bases, and 27 bases lay between the germline ends. The CDR3 is CASPGGGLQSARAFF. The CDR3 DNA is TGTGCCAGCCCTGGGGGAGGGTTACAATCGGCGCGCGCTTTCTTT.

This clone has just one count. V gene TRBV6-5 combines with J gene TRBJ1-6, with 7 positions matching TRBD1. The CDR3 runs to 15 residues. The germline V gene encodes CDR1 MNHEY and CDR2 SVGAGI. Losses at the gene ends were 5 bases for V and 5 bases for J; bases not matched to a gene: 6. CDR3: CASSQLGQHNSPLHF. The CDR3 bases are TGTGCCAGCAGTCAATTGGGACAGCATAATTCACCCCTCCACTTT.

The chain has TRBV30 and TRBJ1-1; D is unclear. The germline V gene has CDR1 GTSNPN and CDR2 SVGIG (reference sequence). V lost 4 bases and J lost 1, with 13 bases in between. This CDR3 is 14 amino acids long. CDR3 residues: CAWNPTGKNTEAFF. The DNA of the CDR3 is TGTGCCTGGAACCCGACGGGAAAGAACACTGAAGCTTTCTTT.